This T cell receptor beta chain appears in the sequencing data of a study of shared clonotypes between healthy human individuals. Whole-study results and caveats: The study found lower generation probabilities in non-shared clonotypes than in those shared by all four donors. Blood was the sole source, and tissue repertoires probably differ. Across a handful of donors, naive CD4 shared roughly 5.1%, naive CD8 around 4%, memory CD4 2% to 2.5%, memory CD8 0.4% to 0.5%. It was expected that sequencing depth would affect clonotype sharing among donors.

Regarding this clone: Its target is unknown.

Sequencing used immunoSEQ multiplex PCR; TCRdb keeps in-frame clones, though not all of them. The sample holds some 2,500,000 clones; 93% are singletons and the top ten take roughly 0.39%. Trimming shortened V by 5 bases and J by 1 base, and 15 bases separated the two germline ends. CDR1 is SGHRS and CDR2 is YFSETQ in the germline V gene. The CDR3 totals 16 residues. J is TRBJ2-2 and V is TRBV5-1; the D is unclear. The specimen was naive CD4+ T cells from PBMCs. Specified subset: CD45RA+ positively selected. This TCR was recovered from a man younger than 35 in good health. Some clones in this sample may be carry-over from other donors' samples. CDR3 nucleotides: TGCGCCAGCAGGGAATCCGCGGTAGGGAACACCGGGGAGCTGTTTTTT. Amino acid sequence: CASRESAVGNTGELFF. The full variable domain, in which reference TRBV5-1 and TRBJ2-2 provide the parts outside the CDR3, is KAGVTQTPRYLIKTRGQQVTLSCSPISGHRSVSWYQQTPGQGLQFLFEYFSETQRNKGNFPGRFSGRQFSNSRSEMNVSTLELGDSALYLCASRESAVGNTGELFFGEGSRLTVL.